This is a list of T cell receptor beta chains from one sample in a study of early T cells in non-severe SARS-CoV-2 infection. TCRdb ran MiXCR on the 5' RACE reads and lists one entry per CDR3 protein. This table has 55,000 or so distinct CDR3 sequences, 11% appearing once. Material: whole blood. These receptors came from an adult who was a healthcare worker with PCR-confirmed SARS-CoV-2 infection or an uninfected control (not recorded which). The CDR3 runs from the conserved cysteine through the conserved F or W. A D gene is named only where the DNA matches it firmly. The size of a clone is reported for some rows only, either as once, few or many, or as a class for expanded clones.

size | J | V | D | CDR3 | DNA
- | TRBJ1-5 | TRBV12-3/TRBV12-4 | - | CASSLWQAGVGNQPQHF | TGTGCCAGCAGTTTATGGCAGGCGGGGGTCGGCAATCAGCCCCAGCATTTT
many | TRBJ2-4 | TRBV9 | - | CASSSRENIQYF | TGTGCCAGCAGCTCCCGGGAAAACATTCAGTACTTC
many | TRBJ1-4 | TRBV5-1 | TRBD1 | CASSAETGGQGKLFF | TGCGCCAGCAGCGCGGAGACAGGGGGACAAGGAAAACTGTTTTTT
many | TRBJ2-7 | TRBV28 | - | CASSQMSGSYEQYF | TGTGCCAGCAGTCAGATGTCAGGCTCCTACGAGCAGTACTTC
few | TRBJ2-3 | TRBV20-1 | TRBD2 | CSASGLAGTSTDTQYF | TGCAGTGCTTCGGGACTAGCGGGGACTAGCACAGATACGCAGTATTTT
many | TRBJ2-2 | TRBV28 | - | CALQGRGDTGELFF | TGTGCCTTACAGGGGAGGGGGGACACCGGGGAGCTGTTTTTT
few | TRBJ1-1 | TRBV11-2 | - | CASSHKDNTEAFF | TGTGCCAGCAGCCATAAGGATAACACTGAAGCTTTCTTT
few | TRBJ1-1 | TRBV29-1 | - | CSVFPGIMNTEAFF | TGCAGCGTCTTTCCAGGAATAATGAACACTGAAGCTTTCTTT
few | TRBJ1-1 | TRBV2 | - | CASRGNTEAFF | TGTGCCAGCAGAGGGAACACTGAAGCTTTCTTT
- | TRBJ1-2 | TRBV20-1 | - | CSARDITGTFF | TGCAGTGCTAGAGATATAACAGGCACTTTCTTC
few | TRBJ2-1 | TRBV18 | - | CASSGEGRNEQFF | TGTGCCAGCTCAGGAGAGGGAAGGAATGAGCAGTTCTTC
few | TRBJ2-5 | TRBV7-3 | - | CASSSSGGLETQYF | TGTGCCAGCAGCTCAAGTGGGGGATTGGAGACCCAGTACTTC
few | TRBJ2-1 | TRBV10-1 | - | CASNSGAGNEQFF | TGCGCCAGCAATTCGGGGGCAGGCAATGAGCAGTTCTTC
few | TRBJ2-7 | TRBV27 | - | CASSLSSGGSYEQYF | TGTGCCAGCAGTTTATCCAGCGGCGGGTCCTACGAGCAGTACTTC
few | TRBJ2-1 | TRBV29-1 | - | CSARTRGSYNEQFF | TGCAGCGCCAGAACCAGGGGCTCCTACAATGAGCAGTTCTTC
- | TRBJ1-2 | TRBV29-1 | TRBD1 | CSVYRGGYTF | TGCAGCGTTTACAGGGGTGGCTACACCTTC
few | TRBJ2-1 | TRBV7-9 | - | CASSLAVGNSGYNEQFF | TGTGCCAGCAGCTTAGCGGTTGGAAATAGCGGCTACAATGAGCAGTTCTTC
- | TRBJ2-7 | TRBV19 | - | CASSRGGYEQYF | TGTGCCAGTAGCAGAGGGGGCTACGAGCAGTACTTC
many | TRBJ2-1 | TRBV20-1 | - | CSPGMRSSYNEQFF | TGCAGTCCCGGGATGAGGAGCTCCTACAATGAGCAGTTCTTC
many | TRBJ1-2 | TRBV27 | - | CASSLNGERGYTF | TGTGCCAGCAGTTTGAATGGGGAGCGGGGCTACACCTTC
- | TRBJ2-7 | TRBV20-1 | - | CSASPGRHEQYF | TGCAGTGCTAGCCCAGGGCGCCACGAGCAGTACTTC
- | TRBJ2-2 | TRBV28 | - | CASSLAGPTGELFF | TGTGCCAGCAGTTTGGCGGGGCCCACCGGGGAGCTGTTTTTT
- | TRBJ2-3 | TRBV4-1 | TRBD2 | CASSLSSGARGDTQYF | TGCGCCAGCAGCCTCTCTAGCGGGGCCCGGGGAGATACGCAGTATTTT
few | TRBJ2-1 | TRBV24-1 | - | CATSESWDYNEQFF | TGTGCCACCAGTGAGTCCTGGGACTACAATGAGCAGTTCTTC
- | TRBJ2-7 | TRBV18 | - | CASSPQTSRYEQYF | TGTGCCAGCTCACCGCAGACTTCCCGCTACGAGCAGTACTTC
few | TRBJ1-3 | TRBV5-1 | - | CASSNPGNSGNTIYF | TGCGCCAGCAGCAACCCAGGAAACTCTGGAAACACCATATATTTT
- | TRBJ1-2 | TRBV19 | - | CATSAEGEGYTF | TGTGCCACCTCGGCGGAGGGCGAGGGCTACACCTTC
- | TRBJ2-1 | TRBV20-1 | - | CSARWGDEQFF | TGCAGTGCTAGATGGGGGGATGAGCAGTTCTTC
few | TRBJ2-1 | TRBV20-1 | TRBD2 | CSARTTGREKFMEFF | TGCAGTGCTAGGACGACTGGGCGGGAGAAGTTTATGGAGTTCTTC
- | TRBJ1-1 | TRBV12-3/TRBV12-4 | - | CASSSSTGTEAFF | TGTGCCAGCAGTTCTTCTACAGGCACTGAAGCTTTCTTT
few | TRBJ1-1 | TRBV6-1 | - | CASRLLVFPGNTEAFF | TGTGCCAGCAGGCTGCTAGTATTTCCAGGGAACACTGAAGCTTTCTTT
many | TRBJ2-7 | TRBV12-3/TRBV12-4 | TRBD1 | CASSLLGGQGLIGEQYF | TGTGCCAGCAGTCTTCTCGGGGGACAGGGTTTGATCGGCGAGCAGTACTTC
- | TRBJ2-3 | TRBV7-3 | TRBD1 | CASSARQGPDTQYF | TGTGCCAGCAGCGCACGACAGGGGCCAGATACGCAGTATTTT
few | TRBJ2-3 | TRBV5-4 | TRBD2 | CASSSRTSPSTDTQYF | TGTGCCAGCAGCTCCAGGACTAGCCCTAGCACAGATACGCAGTATTTT
few | TRBJ2-7 | TRBV15 | TRBD1 | CATSRAGQEKPYEQYF | TGTGCCACCAGCAGAGCTGGACAGGAAAAACCCTACGAGCAGTACTTC
- | TRBJ2-3 | TRBV28 | - | CASTDPTDTQYF | TGTGCCAGCACCGATCCCACAGATACGCAGTATTTT
few | TRBJ2-7 | TRBV11-2 | TRBD2 | CASSSQPGGSYEQYF | TGTGCCAGCAGCTCCCAACCGGGGGGCTCCTACGAGCAGTACTTC
- | TRBJ2-1 | TRBV18 | - | CASSPLERNEQFF | TGTGCCAGCTCACCACTTGAAAGGAATGAGCAGTTCTTC
few | TRBJ2-5 | TRBV28 | - | CASSLGGTQYF | TGTGCCAGCAGTTTGGGGGGGACCCAGTACTTC
many | TRBJ2-7 | TRBV7-2 | TRBD2 | CASSSASGGNEQYF | TGTGCCAGCAGCTCCGCTAGCGGGGGGAACGAGCAGTACTTC
few | TRBJ2-3 | TRBV28 | - | CASSLLTSSTDTQYF | TGTGCCAGCAGTTTGTTGACGTCTAGCACAGATACGCAGTATTTT
- | TRBJ2-6 | TRBV2 | - | CASSDMVSSGANVLTF | TGTGCCAGCAGTGATATGGTGAGCTCTGGGGCCAACGTCCTGACTTTC
- | TRBJ1-2 | TRBV4-1 | - | CASSQDKGCTF | TGCGCCAGCAGCCAAGATAAGGGCTGCACCTTC
- | TRBJ2-3 | TRBV29-1 | - | CSVEAGTPEPDTQYF | TGCAGCGTTGAGGCCGGGACTCCCGAGCCAGATACGCAGTATTTT
- | TRBJ2-2 | TRBV5-1 | - | CASSDTTGTGELFF | TGCGCCAGCAGCGACACCACAGGCACCGGGGAGCTGTTTTTT
many | TRBJ1-1 | TRBV12-3/TRBV12-4 | - | CASSLDSPEAFF | TGTGCCAGCAGTCTGGACAGCCCTGAAGCTTTCTTT
many | TRBJ2-5 | TRBV6-6 | - | CASSPEPAAGTQYF | TGTGCCAGCTCGCCCGAGCCCGCCGCCGGGACCCAGTACTTC
many | TRBJ2-7 | TRBV20-1 | TRBD2 | CSARGLAGGYEQYF | TGCAGTGCTAGAGGTCTAGCGGGGGGGTACGAGCAGTACTTC
many | TRBJ2-1 | TRBV12-3/TRBV12-4 | TRBD2 | CASSASGRVWFSSEQFF | TGTGCCAGCAGTGCTAGCGGGAGGGTGTGGTTTAGCAGTGAGCAGTTCTTC
- | TRBJ1-2 | TRBV2 | TRBD1 | CASGRQGAPGYTF | TGTGCCAGCGGAAGACAGGGGGCCCCTGGCTACACCTTC
- | TRBJ1-1 | TRBV6-6 | - | CASRARTPRDTEAFF | TGTGCCAGCAGGGCCCGCACACCCAGGGACACTGAAGCTTTCTTT
- | TRBJ2-7 | TRBV20-1 | - | CSARDSYTGSTYEQYF | TGCAGTGCTAGAGACTCATACACGGGATCGACCTACGAGCAGTACTTC
- | TRBJ2-7 | TRBV7-9 | - | CASSSSMWGMVYEQYF | TGTGCCAGCAGCTCCTCCATGTGGGGAATGGTTTACGAGCAGTACTTC
few | TRBJ1-6 | TRBV4-1 | TRBD1 | CASSQAGQGNSPLHF | TGCGCCAGCAGCCAAGCGGGACAGGGAAATTCACCCCTCCACTTT
few | TRBJ2-7 | TRBV30 | - | CAFHRESYEQYF | TGTGCCTTTCACAGGGAATCCTACGAGCAGTACTTC